Each of the 16 T cell receptor beta chains below was sequenced from the same sample in a study of blood T cell repertoires in COVID-19. This table comes from immunoSEQ multiplex PCR, and its TCRdb copy is limited to in-frame clones, with some not included. The table has 250,000 to 300,000 clones, approximately 86% seen once. The sample consisted of peripheral blood. The receptors were gathered from a man under 40 with active or convalescent COVID-19.

The V gene is TRBV19, the J gene TRBJ1-2; 7 nucleotides agree with TRBD1. The CDR3 has 15 amino acids. The J segment lost 1 base and the V segment lost 5 bases, leaving 7 bases of the junction unmatched. Germline values: CDR1 LNHDA, CDR2 SQIVND (reference sequence). The CDR3 is CASSPRTGDNYGYTF. The CDR3 coding sequence is TGTGCCAGTAGTCCCCGGACAGGCGATAACTATGGCTACACCTTC.

CDR3 protein: CASSRLKSSYNEQFF. The CDR3 region has the DNA TGTGCCAGCAGCAGACTCAAGAGCTCCTACAATGAGCAGTTCTTC. The rearrangement joins TRBV28 to TRBJ2-1; D is unclear. The CDR3 is 15 amino acids. Germline V gene data show CDR1 as MDHEN and CDR2 as SYDVKM. V shed 6 bases and J shed 0 bases, with 12 bases lying between them.

This clone was recorded once. The V and J genes are TRBV2 and TRBJ2-7, with 9 bases identical to TRBD1. CDR1 is SNHLY, CDR2 FYNNEI, per germline. The CDR3 covers 15 residues. J lost 6 bases, V lost 5 bases, and 11 bases had no gene match. The CDR3 sequence is CASSSYPGQGLEQYF. CDR3 bases: TGTGCCAGCAGTTCGTACCCGGGACAGGGTCTCGAGCAGTACTTC.

This clone was recorded once. The chain carries TRBV7-9 and TRBJ1-1; TRBD1 might be the D (6 bases). The CDR3 covers 17 residues. V lost 1 base to trimming and J lost 5 bases, with 20 bases between them. The germline gives CDR1 SEHNR, CDR2 FQNEAQ (reference sequence). The CDR3 bases are TGTGCCAGCAGCTTAGGGCCCTACCGGGACATAGGAACTGAAGCTTTCTTT. Protein sequence: CASSLGPYRDIGTEAFF.

This clone was seen a single time. The chain is built from TRBV2 and TRBJ1-1, with a possible D match to TRBD1 (6 bases). Trimming pared 7 bases from V and 1 base from J, leaving 19 bases between. The CDR3 has 16 amino acids. Germline V gives CDR1 SNHLY, CDR2 FYNNEI. The CDR3 sequence: CASTEGGLGWNTEAFF. CDR3 in DNA: TGTGCCAGCACCGAAGGGGGTTTAGGCTGGAACACTGAAGCTTTCTTT.

V usage is TRBV6-1 and J usage is TRBJ2-1, with 12 positions matching TRBD1. After removal of 4 bases from V and 8 bases from J, the junction contained 6 bases not matched to a gene. The CDR3 has 15 residues. Germline V CDR1 and CDR2: MNHNS, SASEGT. CDR3 in amino acids: CASSALGQGADEQFF. CDR3 in DNA: TGTGCCAGCAGTGCCCTGGGACAGGGGGCCGATGAGCAGTTCTTC.

The chain links TRBV27 to TRBJ2-5; TRBD1 matches at 7 bases. The V gene's germline CDR1 is MNHEY and CDR2 SMNVEV (reference sequence). The CDR3 is 14 amino acids. V lost 3 bases, J lost 1 base, and 2 bases stayed unmatched. This CDR3 reads CASSFRDSQETQYF. CDR3 coding DNA: TGTGCCAGCAGTTTCCGGGACAGCCAAGAGACCCAGTACTTC.

The chain has TRBV5-1 and TRBJ1-4; TRBD1 might be the D (5 bases). There are 14 residues in the CDR3. Germline loops: CDR1 SGHRS, CDR2 YFSETQ. Trimming took off 4 bases at V and 8 bases at J, with 15 bases between the two ends. The CDR3 DNA is TGCGCCAGCAGCGCGGGGGGAGGTCACGAAAAACTGTTTTTT. Translated: CASSAGGGHEKLFF.

The chain has TRBV7-2 and TRBJ1-6, with 9 nucleotides matching TRBD1. CDR1 is SGHTA and CDR2 is FQGNSA in the germline V gene. The CDR3 covers 15 residues. Trimming cost V 7 bases and J 6 bases; bases outside gene matches: 7. CDR3 DNA: TGTGCCAGCACCCCCGGGACAGGGCGTAATTCACCCCTCCACTTT. It is translated as CASTPGTGRNSPLHF. Full variable domain (remainder filled in from reference TRBV7-2 and TRBJ1-6): GAGVSQSPSNKVTEKGKDVELRCDPISGHTALYWYRQSLGQGLEFLIYFQGNSAPDKSGLPSDRFSAERTGGSVSTLTIQRTQQEDSAVYLCASTPGTGRNSPLHFGNGTRLTVT.

This rearrangement joins TRBV10-3 to TRBJ1-4; D is unclear. Germline-derived CDR1 and CDR2 are ENHRY and SYGVKD. This CDR3 has 16 amino acids. V gave up 4 bases and J gave up 10 bases, with 22 bases separating them. CDR3 sequence reads: CAISAVRRVELRKLFF. The DNA of the CDR3 is TGTGCCATCAGTGCGGTCAGGCGTGTTGAACTTCGAAAACTGTTTTTT.

The chain recombines TRBV7-8 with TRBJ2-7; TRBD2 aligns across 16 bases. The length of the CDR3 is 18 residues. Germline assignment: CDR1 SGHVS and CDR2 FQNEAQ. The J segment lost 2 bases and the V segment lost 4 bases, leaving 8 bases of the junction unmatched. CDR3 sequence reads: CASSSPGLAGGIAYEQYF. In nucleotides, the CDR3 is TGTGCCAGCAGCTCACCGGGACTAGCGGGGGGGATTGCCTACGAGCAGTACTTC.

This clone occurred once. V gene TRBV27 combines with J gene TRBJ1-5; 7 bases line up with TRBD1. The V segment lost 8 bases and the J segment 6 bases; nucleotides outside the gene matches: 10. CDR1 MNHEY and CDR2 SMNVEV come from the germline V gene (reference sequence). CDR3 length: 14 amino acids. The CDR3 bases are TGTGCCAGCGGGGAGACAGGGTCAGGTCAGCCCCAGCATTTT. Residues: CASGETGSGQPQHF.

The chain recombines TRBV7-6 with TRBJ2-1, with D possibly matching TRBD2 (7 bases). The CDR3 loop spans 15 amino acids. Germline-derived CDR1 and CDR2 are SGHVS and FNYEAQ. The ends were cut back, 5 bases at V and 3 bases at J, with 14 bases in the middle. The CDR3 nucleotides read TGTGCCAGCAGCGCGGCGAGGGGGGGCTACAATGAGCAGTTCTTC. It is translated as CASSAARGGYNEQFF.

V usage is TRBV5-8 and J usage is TRBJ1-2; 7 bases fit TRBD1. J was trimmed by 4 bases and V by 4 bases; bases with no gene match: 10. The germline gives CDR1 SGHTS, CDR2 YDEGEE. The CDR3 consists of 15 residues. DNA of the CDR3: TGTGCCAGCAGCCCCAAGACAGGGCTCGTCTATGGCTACACCTTC. It translates to CASSPKTGLVYGYTF.

J is TRBJ2-7 and V is TRBV12-3 or TRBV12-4, with 7 positions matching TRBD1. Losses at the gene ends were 5 bases for V and 4 bases for J; bases not matched to a gene: 2. This CDR3 region has 12 residues. CDR3 protein: CASSARGYEQYF. The CDR3 DNA reads as TGTGCCAGCAGTGCCAGGGGGTACGAGCAGTACTTC.

The J gene is TRBJ2-7, the V gene TRBV2; no clear D. Trimming shortened V by 4 bases and J by 7 bases, and 11 bases separated the two germline ends. The CDR3 has 12 residues. Germline V gives CDR1 SNHLY, CDR2 FYNNEI. CDR3 in amino acids: CASSVVTREQYF. The CDR3 DNA reads TGTGCCAGCAGTGTCGTAACCAGGGAGCAGTACTTC. Full variable domain (rest looked up from reference TRBV2 and TRBJ2-7): EPEVTQTPSHQVTQMGQEVILRCVPISNHLYFYWYRQILGQKVEFLVSFYNNEISEKSEIFDDQFSVERPDGSNFTLKIRSTKLEDSAMYFCASSVVTREQYFGPGTRLTVT.